The rows below give T cell receptor beta chains drawn from one sample of a study of CD8 T cells in Susac syndrome. TCRdb reprocessed the immunoSEQ multiplex PCR reads via MiXCR and lists one record per CDR3 protein. The profile shows about 150,000 distinct CDR3 sequences, under 97% of them singletons. The sequencing input was CD4+ T cells from PBMCs. The receptors shown here come from a human donor with Susac syndrome. The conserved cysteine and the conserved F or W are not part of the CDR3 here. Each record gives: V gene, clone size, J gene, D gene, CDR3 protein. D genes are given only for firm matches. Size is stated for part of the rows, as once, few or many counts, or as a class when the clone is expanded.

v_call: TRBV18; clone_size: NA; j_call: TRBJ1-1; d_call: NA; cdr3_aa: ASSHTRIGEGAEAF
v_call: TRBV5-4; clone_size: NA; j_call: TRBJ2-1; d_call: NA; cdr3_aa: ASSLAGGTYNEQF
v_call: TRBV29-1; clone_size: NA; j_call: TRBJ2-3; d_call: NA; cdr3_aa: SVEDPRKGTDTQY
v_call: TRBV27; clone_size: NA; j_call: TRBJ1-5; d_call: TRBD1; cdr3_aa: ASAYHYSTGAPGPQH
v_call: TRBV20-1; clone_size: NA; j_call: TRBJ2-3; d_call: TRBD2; cdr3_aa: SARVAGGLRGTQY
v_call: TRBV6-5; clone_size: NA; j_call: TRBJ2-2; d_call: NA; cdr3_aa: ASSYSAGELF
v_call: TRBV9; clone_size: NA; j_call: TRBJ2-2; d_call: TRBD2; cdr3_aa: ASTGGPGTGELF
v_call: TRBV29-1; clone_size: NA; j_call: TRBJ2-7; d_call: NA; cdr3_aa: SVEGSHYYEQY
v_call: TRBV28; clone_size: NA; j_call: TRBJ2-1; d_call: NA; cdr3_aa: ASSIKGDEQF
v_call: TRBV3-1; clone_size: NA; j_call: TRBJ1-1; d_call: NA; cdr3_aa: ASSLSGRNTEAF
v_call: TRBV4-1; clone_size: NA; j_call: TRBJ1-2; d_call: NA; cdr3_aa: ASSQPISGYGYT
v_call: TRBV6-2/TRBV6-3; clone_size: NA; j_call: TRBJ2-3; d_call: TRBD2; cdr3_aa: ASTEGTSRSTDTQY
v_call: TRBV6-4; clone_size: NA; j_call: TRBJ2-1; d_call: TRBD2; cdr3_aa: ASSPSGGAYNEQF
v_call: TRBV29-1; clone_size: NA; j_call: TRBJ2-7; d_call: TRBD2; cdr3_aa: SVEGTSGRAYEQY
v_call: TRBV9; clone_size: NA; j_call: TRBJ1-2; d_call: NA; cdr3_aa: ASSVADYGYT
v_call: TRBV27; clone_size: NA; j_call: TRBJ1-6; d_call: NA; cdr3_aa: ASRGGIWNPLH
v_call: TRBV10-3; clone_size: NA; j_call: TRBJ2-6; d_call: TRBD1; cdr3_aa: AIRNTGGEVLT
v_call: TRBV28; clone_size: NA; j_call: TRBJ2-7; d_call: NA; cdr3_aa: ASSFALYEQY
v_call: TRBV2; clone_size: NA; j_call: TRBJ1-4; d_call: NA; cdr3_aa: ASSAVGLATEKLF
v_call: TRBV6-2/TRBV6-3; clone_size: NA; j_call: TRBJ2-2; d_call: NA; cdr3_aa: ASSPGRTLGELF
v_call: TRBV11-3; clone_size: NA; j_call: TRBJ2-3; d_call: NA; cdr3_aa: ASSFNTDTQY
v_call: TRBV6-6; clone_size: once; j_call: TRBJ1-2; d_call: TRBD1; cdr3_aa: ASRGVGQAEKYGYT
v_call: TRBV18; clone_size: NA; j_call: TRBJ2-1; d_call: NA; cdr3_aa: ASSPLRGNEQF
v_call: TRBV20-1; clone_size: NA; j_call: TRBJ2-4; d_call: NA; cdr3_aa: SAPLAGKNIQY
v_call: TRBV6-5; clone_size: NA; j_call: TRBJ1-2; d_call: NA; cdr3_aa: ASSFVLGRGYT
v_call: TRBV6-5; clone_size: NA; j_call: TRBJ2-1; d_call: NA; cdr3_aa: ASSPLIGGKSEQF
v_call: TRBV18; clone_size: NA; j_call: TRBJ1-2; d_call: NA; cdr3_aa: ASSPEQEYGYT
v_call: TRBV29-1; clone_size: NA; j_call: TRBJ2-1; d_call: NA; cdr3_aa: SVERDEQF
v_call: TRBV20-1; clone_size: NA; j_call: TRBJ2-4; d_call: NA; cdr3_aa: SSLGAKNIQY
v_call: TRBV9; clone_size: NA; j_call: TRBJ2-1; d_call: TRBD2; cdr3_aa: ASSSLAGLGGNEQF
v_call: TRBV28; clone_size: NA; j_call: TRBJ2-1; d_call: NA; cdr3_aa: ASSLTGGANNEQF
v_call: TRBV20-1; clone_size: NA; j_call: TRBJ2-7; d_call: NA; cdr3_aa: SARDRIYEQY
v_call: TRBV28; clone_size: NA; j_call: TRBJ2-7; d_call: NA; cdr3_aa: ASRGGPGEQY
v_call: TRBV3-1; clone_size: NA; j_call: TRBJ2-7; d_call: NA; cdr3_aa: ASSATGRSSYEQY
v_call: TRBV14; clone_size: NA; j_call: TRBJ2-1; d_call: TRBD2; cdr3_aa: ASSQELGRGVVEQF
v_call: TRBV12-3/TRBV12-4; clone_size: NA; j_call: TRBJ2-1; d_call: NA; cdr3_aa: ASSDLGDNEQF
v_call: TRBV7-2; clone_size: NA; j_call: TRBJ2-3; d_call: TRBD2; cdr3_aa: ASSVAGGTRTDTQY
v_call: TRBV7-9; clone_size: NA; j_call: TRBJ2-5; d_call: NA; cdr3_aa: ASSLALTGYTETQY
v_call: TRBV7-3; clone_size: once; j_call: TRBJ2-3; d_call: TRBD2; cdr3_aa: ASSTGRPTDTQY
v_call: TRBV29-1; clone_size: NA; j_call: TRBJ2-1; d_call: NA; cdr3_aa: SVGIREFNEQF
v_call: TRBV3-1; clone_size: NA; j_call: TRBJ2-2; d_call: TRBD1; cdr3_aa: ASSQHTGQRNTGELF
v_call: TRBV19; clone_size: NA; j_call: TRBJ2-1; d_call: NA; cdr3_aa: ASSLGGEQF
v_call: TRBV15; clone_size: NA; j_call: TRBJ2-5; d_call: NA; cdr3_aa: ATSRTSQETQY
v_call: TRBV7-9; clone_size: NA; j_call: TRBJ2-1; d_call: NA; cdr3_aa: ASSPALLSSYNEQF
v_call: TRBV9; clone_size: NA; j_call: TRBJ2-5; d_call: NA; cdr3_aa: ASSGQGLGTQY
v_call: TRBV2; clone_size: NA; j_call: TRBJ1-1; d_call: NA; cdr3_aa: AGQFAF
v_call: TRBV10-3; clone_size: NA; j_call: TRBJ2-7; d_call: NA; cdr3_aa: AISESIGAEQY
v_call: TRBV6-5; clone_size: NA; j_call: TRBJ2-7; d_call: NA; cdr3_aa: ASSYTWTGSSYEQY
v_call: TRBV15; clone_size: NA; j_call: TRBJ1-2; d_call: NA; cdr3_aa: ATSREGGARGYT
v_call: TRBV3-1; clone_size: NA; j_call: TRBJ1-4; d_call: TRBD1; cdr3_aa: ASSQDKGAREKLF
v_call: TRBV20-1; clone_size: NA; j_call: TRBJ2-5; d_call: TRBD2; cdr3_aa: SAREGLAGTQY
v_call: TRBV2; clone_size: NA; j_call: TRBJ2-3; d_call: TRBD2; cdr3_aa: ASSEASGRADTQY
v_call: TRBV28; clone_size: NA; j_call: TRBJ2-5; d_call: NA; cdr3_aa: ASIQGGGPGTQY
v_call: TRBV15; clone_size: NA; j_call: TRBJ2-5; d_call: TRBD2; cdr3_aa: ATSRERGGYQETQY
v_call: TRBV6-6; clone_size: NA; j_call: TRBJ2-7; d_call: NA; cdr3_aa: ATTVSSYEQY
v_call: TRBV9; clone_size: NA; j_call: TRBJ2-2; d_call: TRBD1; cdr3_aa: ASSVGQGATGELF
v_call: TRBV7-2; clone_size: NA; j_call: TRBJ2-5; d_call: TRBD2; cdr3_aa: ASSSSSGGGRETQY